These 27 T cell receptor beta chains were all obtained from the same sample, sequenced in a study of PD-1 blockade in classical Hodgkin lymphoma. Brentuximab vedotin exposure varied, and every patient relapsed after autologous stem cell transplantation. Assay used: immunoSEQ multiplex PCR; TCRdb lists only in-frame clones, some missing. The data show tens of thousands of clones, roughly 66% seen once. Sequenced material: peripheral blood mononuclear cells (PBMCs), taken before the second cycle of nivolumab. These receptors came from a human donor with classical Hodgkin lymphoma.

This chain joins TRBV27 and TRBJ2-1; 12 nucleotides align to TRBD2. The V gene end was trimmed by 3 bases and the J gene end by 7 bases; junction bases not matched to a gene: 7. This CDR3 is built from 16 residues. CDR1 and CDR2 from the germline V gene are MNHEY and SMNVEV (reference sequence). CDR3 DNA: TGTGCCAGCAGTTTCCTAGCGGGAGGGCCCCGGAATGAGCAGTTCTTC. Its translation is CASSFLAGGPRNEQFF.

Only a few counts were recorded for this clone. V and J are TRBV5-1 and TRBJ1-2, with TRBD1 as a possible D gene (5 bases). From germline, CDR1 is SGHRS and CDR2 YFSETQ. CDR3 size: 14 residues. The V end was cut by 0 bases, the J end by 2 bases, with 8 bases between. In DNA form, the CDR3 reads TGCGCCAGCAGCTTGGTTGGGGGGAACTATGGCTACACCTTC. Protein product: CASSLVGGNYGYTF.

A remark on this clone: Other DNA sequences of this sample code for an identical CDR3. The chain joins TRBV6-5 to TRBJ1-5; D remains unclear. This CDR3 is 12 amino acids long. Germline V gene sequence: CDR1 MNHEY, CDR2 SVGAGI. The V end was cut by 8 bases, the J end by 2 bases, with 7 bases between. The CDR3 DNA follows: TGTGCCAGCCGACACGGCAATCAGCCCCAGCATTTT. Translating it yields CASRHGNQPQHF.

The chain has TRBV19 and TRBJ2-1; 12 bases fit TRBD2. The V gene's germline CDR1 is LNHDA and CDR2 SQIVND (reference sequence). The junction had 3 bases not matched to a gene; V was cut back by 2 bases and J by 4 bases. The CDR3 sequence is 16 residues long. CDR3 nucleotides: TGTGCCAGTAGTATAAGGACTAGCGGGATATACAATGAGCAGTTCTTC. Amino acids: CASSIRTSGIYNEQFF.

This chain joins TRBV6-6 and TRBJ1-1, with TRBD1 as a possible D gene (6 bases). The CDR3 contains 14 residues. Trimming took 6 bases from V and 1 from J, leaving 12 bases between them. Per germline, CDR1 MNHNY and CDR2 SVGAGI (reference sequence). CDR3 nucleotides: TGTGCCAGCAGGAAGGGACATCCGAACACTGAAGCTTTCTTT. Translated: CASRKGHPNTEAFF.

The genes are TRBV6-5 and TRBJ2-5; possibly TRBD2 for D (6 bases). Trimming pared 2 bases from V and 0 bases from J, leaving 10 bases between. Germline CDR1 reads MNHEY; CDR2 reads SVGAGI. The CDR3 sequence is 15 residues long. The CDR3 bases are TGTGCCAGCAGTTACAGGGACTCATACCAAGAGACCCAGTACTTC. This encodes CASSYRDSYQETQYF.

This clone was picked up a small number of times. V usage is TRBV29-1 and J usage is TRBJ1-2; no reliable D call. Trimming took off 3 bases at V and 8 bases at J, with 13 bases between the two ends. The CDR3 runs 12 residues. The germline gives CDR1 SQVTM, CDR2 ANQGSEA. CDR3 amino acids: CSVEGGRWGYTF. DNA of the CDR3: TGCAGCGTTGAGGGCGGCCGTTGGGGCTACACCTTC.

The CDR3 bases are TGTGCGTCGAGGGGCTTTGGGGCCAACGTCCTGACTTTC. This sequence encodes CASRGFGANVLTF. The chain is built from TRBV25-1 and TRBJ2-6; D may correspond to TRBD1 or TRBD2 (5 bases each). The CDR3 contains 13 residues. The germline V gene has CDR1 MGHDK and CDR2 SYGVNS.

The chain carries TRBV19 and TRBJ2-4, with D tentatively TRBD1 (6 bases). Trimming pared 3 bases from V and 0 bases from J, leaving 18 bases between. This CDR3 region has 18 residues. From germline, CDR1 is LNHDA and CDR2 SQIVND (reference sequence). The CDR3 DNA is TGTGCCAGTAGTATTCAGGGACACGTAAATGTAGCCAAAAACATTCAGTACTTC. Its protein product is CASSIQGHVNVAKNIQYF.

This clone was counted only a few times. The chain couples TRBV19 to TRBJ2-3; D unclear. CDR1 and CDR2 (germline): LNHDA, SQIVND (reference sequence). V was pared by 7 bases and J by 0 bases, with 14 bases between. The length of the CDR3 is 15 residues. Written as DNA, the CDR3 is TGTGCCAGTACCACACGGGCGGCTAGCACAGATACGCAGTATTTT. Amino acids: CASTTRAASTDTQYF.

The rearrangement uses TRBV7-8 and TRBJ2-1; 8 bases are a match to TRBD2. V shed 7 bases, J shed 2 bases, and the junction held 7 bases outside the gene matches. Germline V gives CDR1 SGHVS, CDR2 FQNEAQ. The CDR3 is 15 amino acids. Here the CDR3 DNA reads TGTGCCAGCACCGGACTAGCATCTACCTACAATGAGCAGTTCTTC. Translated, it gives CASTGLASTYNEQFF.

This clone was picked up one time. The CDR3 protein is CASRPGGLLTDTQYF. CDR3 sequence (DNA): TGTGCCAGCAGACCAGGGGGGCTTCTCACAGATACGCAGTATTTT. This chain joins TRBV6-6 and TRBJ2-3; D possibly corresponds to TRBD1 (7 bases). With 6 bases removed from V and 2 bases from J, the gap between germline ends came to 15 bases. CDR1 is MNHNY and CDR2 is SVGAGI in the germline V gene (reference sequence). CDR3 length equals 15 residues.

For the CDR3, the DNA is TGTGCCAGCAGTCACAGGGGCCATGAGCAGTTCTTC. Its protein product is CASSHRGHEQFF. This chain joins TRBV28 and TRBJ2-1; 7 bases map to TRBD1. Germline V CDR1 and CDR2: MDHEN, SYDVKM. The V and J ends lost 5 bases and 8 bases, in that order; junction bases with no gene match: 3. The CDR3 sequence is 12 residues long.

This sequence joins TRBV6-5 and TRBJ1-5; D perhaps matches TRBD1 (6 bases). The CDR3 has 14 amino acids. Trimming removed 4 bases at V and 5 bases at J, with 12 bases between. Germline values: CDR1 MNHEY, CDR2 SVGAGI. Written as DNA, the CDR3 is TGTGCCAGCAGTTTTATGGGGGCGGATCAGCCCCAGCATTTT. Translating gives CASSFMGADQPQHF.

V and J are TRBV9 and TRBJ1-1, with 7 positions matching TRBD1. The CDR3 consists of 13 residues. Germline-derived CDR1 and CDR2 are SGDLS and YYNGEE. V trimming: 4 bases; J trimming: 5 bases; junction bases outside the gene matches: 5. CDR3 bases: TGTGCCAGCAGCCCACAGGGGAGGACTGAAGCTTTCTTT. Its translation: CASSPQGRTEAFF.

V is TRBV27 and J is TRBJ2-7; 11 bases are a match to TRBD2. In germline, CDR1 is MNHEY, CDR2 SMNVEV (reference sequence). J lost 0 bases, V lost 0 bases, and 4 bases had no gene match. The CDR3 is 17 residues long. The CDR3 DNA reads TGTGCCAGCAGTTTATCGGCCGGGACTAGCGGCTCCTACGAGCAGTACTTC. It translates to CASSLSAGTSGSYEQYF.

This chain's CDR3 is CASMVQSPGANVLTF. CDR3 sequence (DNA): TGTGCCAGTATGGTGCAGTCGCCTGGGGCCAACGTCCTGACTTTC. V usage is TRBV19 and J usage is TRBJ2-6; D remains unclear. This CDR3 is 15 amino acids long. Germline loops: CDR1 LNHDA, CDR2 SQIVND (reference sequence). V was pared by 7 bases and J by 2 bases, with 12 bases between.

CDR3 residues: CASSLRPPGLDLYEQYF. The CDR3 DNA is TGTGCCAGCAGCTTACGGCCCCCCGGACTCGATCTCTACGAGCAGTACTTC. This chain links TRBV11-2 with TRBJ2-7; D might be TRBD2 (5 bases). The CDR3 totals 17 residues. Per germline, CDR1 SGHAT and CDR2 FQNNGV. V was clipped by 2 bases and J by 3 bases, with 20 bases between them.

A few counts support this clone. The chain combines TRBV19 with TRBJ2-1; 10 bases map to TRBD2. V dropped 4 bases and J dropped 4; count of bases not matched to a gene: 10. From germline, CDR1 is LNHDA and CDR2 SQIVND (reference sequence). The CDR3 contains 17 residues. The CDR3 here is CASSTRGSGGYYNEQFF. CDR3 nucleotides: TGTGCCAGTAGTACCCGCGGTAGCGGGGGGTATTACAATGAGCAGTTCTTC.

This clone was seen just once. This chain joins TRBV14 and TRBJ1-1, with D possibly being TRBD1 (5 bases). The V and J ends lost 4 bases and 3 bases respectively, with 18 bases between them. This CDR3 region has 16 residues. Germline lookup yields CDR1 SGHDN and CDR2 FVKESK. The CDR3 bases are TGTGCCAGCAGCCGAGGGGCAGGGATCTTGGACACTGAAGCTTTCTTT. This encodes CASSRGAGILDTEAFF.

This clone has just a few counts. This chain uses TRBV6-5 with TRBJ1-5, with D maybe TRBD1 (5 bases). Trimming cost V 5 bases and J 4 bases, with 15 bases left between them. The CDR3 has 15 residues. Germline CDR1 and CDR2: MNHEY and SVGAGI. Here the CDR3 DNA reads TGTGCCAGCAGTCCTCTCGTGGGGGGGAATCAGCCCCAGCATTTT. It yields the protein CASSPLVGGNQPQHF.

This chain uses TRBV30 with TRBJ2-1; 15 bases match TRBD2. The germline gives CDR1 GTSNPN, CDR2 SVGIG (reference sequence). This CDR3 is 16 amino acids long. V was clipped by 2 bases and J by 8 bases; unmatched bases: 7. In DNA, the CDR3 is TGTGCCTGGAGTAGGGGACTAGCGGGAGGTCGGGATGAGCAGTTCTTC. Protein: CAWSRGLAGGRDEQFF.

The J gene is TRBJ2-2, the V gene TRBV28, with 13 bases matching TRBD2. CDR1 and CDR2 from the germline V gene are MDHEN and SYDVKM. V shed 6 bases and J 5 bases; nucleotides not matched to a gene: 6. The CDR3 covers 16 residues. CDR3 in DNA: TGTGCCAGCAGCCATGGACTAGCGGGAGTTACCGGGGAGCTGTTTTTT. Translation gives CASSHGLAGVTGELFF. The full variable domain, in which reference TRBV28 and TRBJ2-2 provide the parts outside the CDR3, is DVKVTQSSRYLVKRTGEKVFLECVQDMDHENMFWYRQDPGLGLRLIYFSYDVKMKEKGDIPEGYSVSREKKERFSLILESASTNQTSMYLCASSHGLAGVTGELFFGEGSRLTVL.

V and J are TRBV6-1 and TRBJ2-7; TRBD2 agrees at 8 bases. Germline lookup yields CDR1 MNHNS and CDR2 SASEGT. This CDR3 spans 16 amino acids. V trimming: 0 bases; J trimming: 3 bases; junction bases outside the gene matches: 7. CDR3 in amino acids: CASSEAETSAYYEQYF. As DNA, the CDR3 is TGTGCCAGCAGTGAAGCAGAGACTAGCGCATACTACGAGCAGTACTTC.

This clone has only one observation. The rearrangement links TRBV7-2 to TRBJ1-2; D is possibly TRBD1 (6 bases). The CDR3 covers 15 residues. The V and J ends lost 1 base and 1 base respectively, with 10 bases between them. Germline V CDR1 and CDR2: SGHTA, FQGNSA. CDR3 loop: CASSLGGGGNYGYTF. CDR3 DNA sequence: TGTGCCAGCAGCTTAGGAGGGGGTGGTAACTATGGCTACACCTTC.

The rearrangement joins TRBV27 to TRBJ2-2, with D uncertain. Germline V gives CDR1 MNHEY, CDR2 SMNVEV (reference sequence). The CDR3 contains 15 residues. V was shortened by 6 bases and J by 4 bases, with 15 bases between the two germline ends. As DNA, the CDR3 is TGTGCCAGCAGCGGCAGTTGGCTACGCACCGGGGAGCTGTTTTTT. Its translation: CASSGSWLRTGELFF.

This clone is a singleton in its sample. This rearrangement joins TRBV2 to TRBJ2-2; D is ambiguous. The CDR3 is 15 residues long. Trimming took off 8 bases at V and 6 bases at J, with 19 bases between the two ends. Germline V gene lookup returns CDR1 SNHLY and CDR2 FYNNEI. DNA of the CDR3: TGTGCCAGCTCCGAGCGCGACCCTCAAGCCGGGGAGCTGTTTTTT. It codes for CASSERDPQAGELFF.